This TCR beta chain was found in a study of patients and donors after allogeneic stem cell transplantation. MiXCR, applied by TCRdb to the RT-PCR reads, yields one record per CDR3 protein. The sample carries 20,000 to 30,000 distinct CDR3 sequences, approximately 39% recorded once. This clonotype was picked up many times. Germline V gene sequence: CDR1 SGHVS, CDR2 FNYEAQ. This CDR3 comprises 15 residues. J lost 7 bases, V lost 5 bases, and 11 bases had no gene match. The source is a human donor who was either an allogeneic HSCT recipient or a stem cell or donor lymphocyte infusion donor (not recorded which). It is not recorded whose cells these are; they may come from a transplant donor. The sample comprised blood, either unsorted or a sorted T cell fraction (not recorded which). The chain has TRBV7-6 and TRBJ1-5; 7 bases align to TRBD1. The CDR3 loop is CASSPTTGFRQPQHF. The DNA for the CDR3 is TGTGCCAGCAGCCCAACGACAGGGTTTCGCCAGCCCCAGCATTTT.